These T cell receptor beta chains were read from a single sample in a study of cytotoxic CD8 clonotypes in ibrutinib-treated CLL. Some clones are missing from TCRdb's copy, which holds only in-frame ones; the method was immunoSEQ multiplex PCR. This sample has around 310,000 clones, with more than 65% found just once. Here the sequenced sample was PBMCs, taken before ibrutinib treatment. These receptors all stem from a human donor with chronic lymphocytic leukemia. Each CDR3 is given with its conserved first and last residue. Fields, in order: V gene, clone size, J gene, D gene, CDR3 protein, CDR3 DNA. D genes are given only for firm matches. Clone sizes are given selectively: once, few, many, or a class where the clone is expanded.

>TRBV7-2|.|TRBJ2-1|TRBD2
CASSLTLAGGPSYEQFF
TGTGCCAGCAGCCTAACACTAGCGGGAGGGCCCTCGTATGAGCAGTTCTTC
>TRBV11-1|.|TRBJ2-7|.
CASSLGVRRSYEQYF
TGTGCCAGCAGCTTAGGGGTCAGGCGCTCCTACGAGCAGTACTTC
>TRBV9|.|TRBJ1-2|.
CASSVATGGYTF
TGTGCCAGCAGCGTAGCCACGGGAGGCTACACCTTC
>TRBV5-1|.|TRBJ1-2|.
CASSLDGSYGYTF
TGCGCCAGCAGCCTGGACGGGAGTTATGGCTACACCTTC
>TRBV13|.|TRBJ2-2|.
CASRLGIGTGELFF
TGTGCCAGCAGGTTAGGGATCGGCACCGGGGAGCTGTTTTTT
>TRBV10-2|.|TRBJ1-5|.
CASSEEWTRQPQHF
TGCGCCAGCAGTGAAGAATGGACACGACAGCCCCAGCATTTT
>TRBV6-5|.|TRBJ2-7|.
CASSRNRVEQYF
TGTGCCAGCAGCCGAAACAGGGTTGAGCAGTACTTC
>TRBV27|.|TRBJ2-5|.
CASSWADQETQYF
TGTGCCAGCAGTTGGGCCGACCAAGAGACCCAGTACTTC
>TRBV4-1|.|TRBJ2-2|.
CASSQDGGTGELFF
TGCGCCAGCAGCCAAGATGGAGGAACCGGGGAGCTGTTTTTT
>TRBV7-6|.|TRBJ2-1|.
CASSLPRSNEQFF
TGTGCCAGCAGCTTACCGAGGTCCAATGAGCAGTTCTTC
>TRBV5-1|few|TRBJ2-1|.
CASSLASGTYNEQFF
TGCGCCAGCAGCTTGGCCTCCGGGACCTACAATGAGCAGTTCTTC
>TRBV5-1|.|TRBJ2-7|TRBD1
CASSLVGQGYEQYF
TGCGCCAGCAGCTTGGTAGGACAGGGCTACGAGCAGTACTTC
>TRBV2|few|TRBJ2-7|.
CASSDWGANEQYF
TGTGCCAGCAGTGATTGGGGGGCCAACGAGCAGTACTTC
>TRBV4-1|.|TRBJ2-7|TRBD2
CASSHWTSGTSSYEQYF
TGCGCCAGCAGCCACTGGACTAGCGGGACAAGCTCCTACGAGCAGTACTTC
>TRBV18|.|TRBJ2-4|TRBD2
CASSPTSGRRDKNIQYF
TGTGCCAGCTCACCTACTAGCGGGAGGAGGGACAAAAACATTCAGTACTTC
>TRBV5-1|once|TRBJ2-1|.
CASSDQPGDTYNEQFF
TGCGCCAGTAGTGACCAGCCGGGAGACACCTACAATGAGCAGTTCTTC
>TRBV19|.|TRBJ2-7|.
CASSIDRGYEQYF
TGTGCCAGTAGTATCGATCGGGGCTACGAGCAGTACTTC
>TRBV12-2|.|TRBJ2-3|.
CASRPHRQTSDTDTQYF
TGTGCAAGTCGCCCCCACCGACAGACTAGCGACACAGATACGCAGTATTTT
>TRBV27|.|TRBJ2-7|.
CASSLSIRRYEQYF
TGTGCCAGCAGTTTATCGATACGCCGCTACGAGCAGTACTTC
>TRBV4-1|.|TRBJ2-2|.
CASSQDHQGAAGELFF
TGCGCCAGCAGCCAAGATCACCAGGGTGCGGCCGGGGAGCTGTTTTTT
>TRBV12-2|.|TRBJ1-1|.
CASRLGTGCRNTEAFF
TGTGCAAGTCGCTTAGGTACGGGATGCAGGAACACTGAAGCTTTCTTT
>TRBV6-6|.|TRBJ2-1|TRBD2
CASSSMGLAGGNEQFF
TGTGCCAGCAGTAGCATGGGACTAGCGGGAGGTAATGAGCAGTTCTTC
>TRBV27|.|TRBJ2-1|TRBD2
CASSRGLAGGEQFF
TGTGCCAGCAGTCGCGGACTAGCGGGAGGGGAGCAGTTCTTC
>TRBV14|few|TRBJ2-2|.
CASSRRGWGELFF
TGTGCCAGCAGCCGCAGGGGTTGGGGGGAGCTGTTTTTT
>TRBV25-1|.|TRBJ2-7|.
CASSESYRVRYEQYF
TGTGCCAGCAGTGAATCTTATAGGGTCAGGTACGAGCAGTACTTC
>TRBV2|.|TRBJ2-3|.
CASSEAMWGQVTDTQYF
TGTGCCAGCAGTGAAGCGATGTGGGGACAAGTCACAGATACGCAGTATTTT
>TRBV15|.|TRBJ1-4|TRBD1
CATSYTGTAEKLFF
TGTGCCACCAGTTACACCGGGACAGCCGAAAAACTGTTTTTT
>TRBV4-1|.|TRBJ2-7|TRBD2
CASSQYSGGAYEQYF
TGCGCCAGCAGCCAATATTCGGGAGGGGCTTACGAGCAGTACTTC
>TRBV5-4|.|TRBJ2-1|.
CASSLAIPNEQFF
TGTGCCAGCAGCTTGGCCATCCCCAATGAGCAGTTCTTC
>TRBV28|.|TRBJ2-7|TRBD2
CASSLGGRAYEQYF
TGTGCCAGCAGTTTAGGCGGGAGGGCCTACGAGCAGTACTTC
>TRBV27|few|TRBJ2-5|.
CASSLRWGGQLKETQYF
TGTGCCAGCAGTTTAAGGTGGGGCGGGCAGCTGAAAGAGACCCAGTACTTC
>TRBV27|.|TRBJ2-2|TRBD1
CASSIRTGGAGGELFF
TGTGCCAGCAGTATTCGAACAGGGGGCGCTGGCGGGGAGCTGTTTTTT
>TRBV7-9|.|TRBJ2-3|.
CASSQETGVTDTQYF
TGTGCCAGCAGCCAAGAGACAGGCGTCACAGATACGCAGTATTTT
>TRBV18|.|TRBJ2-5|.
CASSPVELTETQYF
TGTGCCAGCTCACCGGTCGAGCTGACGGAGACCCAGTACTTC
>TRBV12-5|.|TRBJ2-7|TRBD1
CASGLVRWQGAYEQYF
TGTGCTAGTGGTTTGGTACGGTGGCAGGGGGCTTACGAGCAGTACTTC
>TRBV10-1|.|TRBJ2-1|TRBD2
CASKEASGRARNEQFF
TGCGCCAGCAAAGAGGCTAGCGGGAGGGCCCGCAATGAGCAGTTCTTC
>TRBV27|.|TRBJ1-1|.
CASRKGTYTEAFF
TGTGCCAGCAGAAAAGGGACCTACACTGAAGCTTTCTTT
>TRBV7-8|.|TRBJ2-3|.
CASSLAFGGDTQYF
TGTGCCAGCAGCTTAGCGTTCGGCGGGGATACGCAGTATTTT
>TRBV29-1|.|TRBJ2-1|TRBD1
CSVRTGEQEFF
TGCAGCGTACGAACAGGGGAGCAAGAGTTCTTC
>TRBV5-8|.|TRBJ2-3|.
CASSKRTASTDTQYF
TGTGCCAGCAGTAAACGGACAGCTAGCACAGATACGCAGTATTTT
>TRBV7-2|.|TRBJ2-2|TRBD2
CASSLAASGTGELFF
TGTGCCAGCAGCTTAGCAGCTAGCGGTACCGGGGAGCTGTTTTTT
>TRBV7-6|.|TRBJ2-3|.
CASSSPSTDTQYF
TGTGCCAGCAGCAGCCCAAGCACAGATACGCAGTATTTT
>TRBV7-6|.|TRBJ2-2|.
CASSTGQKNTGELFF
TGTGCCAGCAGCACAGGACAGAAAAACACCGGGGAGCTGTTTTTT
>TRBV30|.|TRBJ2-2|.
CAWSWGATGELFF
TGTGCCTGGAGTTGGGGGGCGACCGGGGAGCTGTTTTTT
>TRBV27|few|TRBJ2-7|.
CASSAVGYEQYF
TGTGCCAGCAGTGCCGTTGGGTACGAGCAGTACTTC
>TRBV4-3|.|TRBJ2-7|TRBD1
CASSHYGTGGEQYF
TGCGCCAGCAGCCACTATGGGACAGGGGGCGAGCAGTACTTC
>TRBV11-3|.|TRBJ1-1|.
CASSTTRTGRAFF
TGTGCCAGCAGCACCACACGCACGGGAAGGGCTTTCTTT